The clone carrying this TCR beta chain was observed a handful of times. Its specificity is unknown. This specimen belongs to a study of blood T cells in healthy people across ages. Regarding the study as a whole: Naive CD4+ cells and diversity were both higher in long-lived donors than in aged donors.

Germline-derived CDR1 and CDR2 are SGDLS and YYNGEE. This CDR3 has 13 amino acids. With 0 bases removed from V and 2 bases from J, the gap between germline ends came to 5 bases. Primed by a sample-barcoded 5' primer and a J-beta primer mix, a second PCR proceeded for 7 to 11 cycles. TCRdb called the 5' RACE reads again in MiXCR, with one record for every CDR3 protein. The sample gives 580,000 or so distinct CDR3 sequences, roughly 48% of which show up once; 20% to 25% is in the top ten. The receptor's source is an elderly man in good health. The sequenced sample was blood. The V gene is TRBV9, the J gene TRBJ1-1, with D unresolved. For the CDR3, the DNA is TGTGCCAGCAGCGTAGCGGGCAACACTGAAGCTTTCTTT. This translates into CASSVAGNTEAFF.